Below are 16 T cell receptor beta chains sequenced from a single sample in a study of T cell repertoires in cytomegalovirus infection. TCRdb used MiXCR to reprocess the reads, holding one entry per CDR3 protein. The sample consists of fewer than 70,000 distinct CDR3 sequences, less than 30% of them appearing once. What these receptors recognize is not known. Sequenced here: CD8+ T cells from cultured PBMCs, sampled from culture after CMV antigen stimulation. Receptors originate from a human donor in good health (CMV status not recorded). Some clones in this sample may be carry-over from other donors' samples.

Comment on this clonotype: This may stem from a read error, because a much larger clone lies one nucleotide away. The rearrangement links TRBV7-2 to TRBJ2-3; no reliable D call. The CDR3 has 15 amino acids. Trimming left V 3 bases short and J 5 bases short, with 15 bases between. CDR1 is SGHTA, CDR2 FQGNSA, per germline. CDR3 region: CASSFVHRTEDTQYF. CDR3 nucleotides: TGTGCCAGCAGCTTCGTTCATAGGACGGAAGATACGCAGTATTTT.

This clonotype was counted between two and nine times. V gene TRBV7-8 combines with J gene TRBJ1-4; 11 bases agree with TRBD1. Germline assignment: CDR1 SGHVS and CDR2 FQNEAQ. The trim removed 2 bases at V and 5 bases at J, leaving 10 bases unmatched. The CDR3 extends over 18 amino acids. The CDR3 protein is CASSLRAGQGEYNEKLFF. Written as DNA, the CDR3 is TGTGCCAGCAGCTTACGGGCGGGACAGGGGGAATACAATGAAAAACTGTTTTTT.

The rearrangement links TRBV7-6 to TRBJ2-1; TRBD1 agrees at 7 bases. The CDR3 spans 12 residues. J gave up 5 bases and V 6 bases, and 1 base lay outside the gene matches. Germline values: CDR1 SGHVS, CDR2 FNYEAQ. Here the CDR3 DNA reads TGTGCCAGCAGAGGGACAGACAATGAGCAGTTCTTC. Residues: CASRGTDNEQFF.

This clonotype turned up a few times. The J gene is TRBJ2-1, the V gene TRBV5-5, with 9 nucleotides matching TRBD2. The CDR3 runs to 15 residues. J lost 5 bases, V lost 2 bases, and 5 bases had no gene match. Germline CDR1 is SGHKS and CDR2 is YYEKEE (reference sequence). The DNA for the CDR3 is TGTGCCAGCAGCTTCGGGCGGGAGGGGAACAATGAGCAGTTCTTC. Protein sequence: CASSFGREGNNEQFF.

This clonotype was observed many times. The CDR3 protein is CASSPGYSYEQYF. CDR3 DNA: TGTGCCAGCTCCCCCGGGTATTCCTACGAGCAGTACTTC. V gene TRBV7-2 combines with J gene TRBJ2-7; D call uncertain. With 8 bases removed from V and 1 base from J, the gap between germline ends came to 12 bases. This CDR3 has 13 residues. Looked up from germline, CDR1 is SGHTA and CDR2 is FQGNSA.

In this sample, this clonotype is medium-sized. V and J are TRBV28 and TRBJ2-1; 7 nucleotides align to TRBD1. Germline lookup yields CDR1 MDHEN and CDR2 SYDVKM. The CDR3 covers 16 residues. J lost 4 bases, V lost 5 bases, and 11 bases had no gene match. The CDR3 nucleotides read TGTGCCAGCAGTAGCCGCCTGACAGGGACGTACAATGAGCAGTTCTTC. It codes for CASSSRLTGTYNEQFF.

This clonotype was detected ten times or more. This chain links TRBV6-5 with TRBJ2-1; 10 nucleotides match TRBD2. The CDR3 consists of 15 residues. Germline CDR1 MNHEY, CDR2 SVGAGI. V was clipped by 0 bases and J by 6 bases; unmatched bases: 2. The CDR3 spells CASSYSTSGSNEQFF. In DNA form, the CDR3 reads TGTGCCAGCAGTTACTCGACTAGCGGGTCCAATGAGCAGTTCTTC.

The rearrangement links TRBV4-3 to TRBJ1-1; possible D gene TRBD1, 5 bases. Trimming stripped 0 bases from V and 5 bases from J, with 16 bases between. The CDR3 length is 16 residues. Germline loops: CDR1 LGHNA, CDR2 YSLEER. Here the CDR3 DNA reads TGCGCCAGCAGCCAAGATGATACGGGCGGGGGGACTGAAGCTTTCTTT. This sequence encodes CASSQDDTGGGTEAFF.

V usage is TRBV7-9 and J usage is TRBJ1-3; 7 bases agree with TRBD1. V lost 7 bases and J lost 0; bases outside the gene matches: 6. This CDR3 has 15 amino acids. Looked up from germline, CDR1 is SEHNR and CDR2 is FQNEAQ (reference sequence). CDR3 loop: CASISGGYSGNTIYF. In DNA, the CDR3 is TGTGCCAGCATATCAGGGGGATACTCTGGAAACACCATATATTTT.

This clonotype was recorded at least ten times. The chain has TRBV7-3 and TRBJ2-1; 9 bases fit TRBD2. V lost 2 bases to trimming and J lost 10 bases; unmatched junction nucleotides: 3. This CDR3 region has 13 residues. CDR1 is SGHTA and CDR2 is FQGTGA in the germline V gene. The CDR3 protein is CASSLAGGLEQFF. The DNA for the CDR3 is TGTGCCAGCAGCTTAGCGGGGGGGCTAGAGCAGTTCTTC.

The V gene is TRBV11-1, the J gene TRBJ1-1; tentatively, D is TRBD1 (6 bases). The V end was cut by 5 bases, the J end by 3 bases, with 13 bases between. This CDR3 has 14 amino acids. Germline CDR1 SGHAT, CDR2 FQDESV (reference sequence). The CDR3 sequence is CASSPWTVDTEAFF. DNA of the CDR3: TGTGCCAGCAGCCCATGGACAGTCGACACTGAAGCTTTCTTT.

J is TRBJ2-1 and V is TRBV6-6, with D tentatively TRBD1 or TRBD2 (5 bases each). Deletions cut 6 bases from V and 5 bases from J, with 20 bases between. Germline values: CDR1 MNHNY, CDR2 SVGAGI (reference sequence). The CDR3 spans 16 residues. CDR3 sequence reads: CASSSYPGRPHNEQFF. CDR3 DNA: TGTGCCAGCAGCTCGTACCCGGGACGCCCACACAATGAGCAGTTCTTC.

The chain's CDR3 is CASSLFPDRVGEQYF. DNA of the CDR3: TGTGCCAGCAGTTTATTCCCCGACAGGGTAGGCGAGCAGTACTTC. The chain combines TRBV28 with TRBJ2-7, with TRBD1 identical over 7 bases. CDR1 and CDR2 from the germline V gene are MDHEN and SYDVKM. The CDR3 has 15 amino acids. Losses at the gene ends were 1 base for V and 6 bases for J; bases not matched to a gene: 9.

This chain uses TRBV27 with TRBJ1-1, with D possibly TRBD1 on 6 matching bases. The CDR3 is 14 residues long. CDR1 and CDR2 (germline): MNHEY, SMNVEV (reference sequence). V dropped 3 bases and J dropped 7 bases, with 15 bases sitting between them. CDR3 DNA: TGTGCCAGCAGTTTCGGGGGGCGCGGTGATGAAGCTTTCTTT. Encoded protein: CASSFGGRGDEAFF.

This clonotype was counted at least ten times. The chain couples TRBV4-1 to TRBJ1-3; D is undetermined. Germline values: CDR1 MGHRA, CDR2 YSYEKL. The CDR3 consists of 14 residues. V lost 4 bases and J lost 4, with 11 bases in between. The CDR3 bases are TGCGCCAGCAGCCTGATCGAGGTGGGAAACACCATATATTTT. It yields the protein CASSLIEVGNTIYF.

This clonotype appeared a few times. The chain recombines TRBV7-9 with TRBJ1-1, with TRBD1 identical over 7 bases. The CDR3 is 14 residues long. Germline V gives CDR1 SEHNR, CDR2 FQNEAQ (reference sequence). V trimming: 5 bases; J trimming: 1 base; junction bases outside the gene matches: 4. CDR3 sequence: CASSPQGKNTEAFF. The CDR3 DNA sequence: TGTGCCAGCAGCCCACAGGGGAAGAACACTGAAGCTTTCTTT.